Presented here are 15 T cell receptor beta chains from one specimen sequenced in a study of blood T cell repertoires in COVID-19. Using immunoSEQ multiplex PCR, the repertoire was profiled, and TCRdb retains in-frame clones only, with some absent. The table includes about 130,000 clones, around 80% detected once. The sample comprised peripheral blood. These receptors all come from a man between 65 and 80 years old with acute or convalescent COVID-19.

The genes are TRBV7-9 and TRBJ2-5; D not resolved. V was cut by 1 base and J by 2 bases, with 5 bases left in between. From germline, CDR1 is SEHNR and CDR2 FQNEAQ (reference sequence). The CDR3 spans 13 residues. The CDR3 region is CASSLDRQETQYF. In nucleotides, the CDR3 is TGTGCCAGCAGCTTAGACAGACAAGAGACCCAGTACTTC.

In this sample, this clone turned up many times. The CDR3 protein is CASSLGQGEFRYGYTF. The DNA of the CDR3 is TGCGCCAGCAGCTTGGGACAGGGTGAATTTCGCTATGGCTACACCTTC. The V gene is TRBV5-1, the J gene TRBJ1-2; TRBD1 matches 7 bases. This CDR3 has 16 residues. The V and J ends lost 0 bases and 4 bases, in that order; junction bases with no gene match: 9. The V gene's germline CDR1 is SGHRS and CDR2 YFSETQ.

This rearrangement joins TRBV2 to TRBJ1-2, with D possibly TRBD1 on 5 matching bases. Trimming removed 6 bases from V and 2 bases from J, with 10 bases in between. Per germline, CDR1 SNHLY and CDR2 FYNNEI. The CDR3 is 13 amino acids. The CDR3, as DNA: TGTGCCAGCAGGGGGACTGACAACTATGGCTACACCTTC. Residues: CASRGTDNYGYTF.

The chain carries TRBV7-3 and TRBJ2-1; D may be TRBD2 (6 bases). Germline values: CDR1 SGHTA, CDR2 FQGTGA. The CDR3 consists of 15 residues. The ends were cut back, 1 base at V and 0 bases at J, with 7 bases in the middle. In nucleotides, the CDR3 is TGTGCCAGCAGCTTAAGCGGGATCTCCTACAATGAGCAGTTCTTC. Its translation is CASSLSGISYNEQFF.

This clone has a handful of counts. The gene calls are TRBV28 and TRBJ1-5; unclear D gene. The CDR3 has 12 amino acids. The germline V gene has CDR1 MDHEN and CDR2 SYDVKM. The V and J ends lost 7 bases and 7 bases respectively, with 11 bases between them. The CDR3 coding sequence is TGTGCCAGCAATCGGGTTTTGCAGCCCCAGCATTTT. Encoded protein: CASNRVLQPQHF.

V and J are TRBV7-9 and TRBJ1-1; the D is unclear. Trimming removed 1 base from V and 5 bases from J, with 8 bases in between. Germline lookup yields CDR1 SEHNR and CDR2 FQNEAQ (reference sequence). The CDR3 spans 13 residues. The CDR3, as DNA: TGTGCCAGCAGCTTAGTTGCGGAGACTGAAGCTTTCTTT. It is translated as CASSLVAETEAFF. The entire variable domain, with the rest obtained from reference TRBV7-9 and TRBJ1-1, is as follows: DTGVSQNPRHKITKRGQNVTFRCDPISEHNRLYWYRQTLGQGPEFLTYFQNEAQLEKSRLLSDRFSAERPKGSFSTLEIQRTEQGDSAMYLCASSLVAETEAFFGQGTRLTVV.

This clone was seen a few times. This sequence joins TRBV10-2 and TRBJ1-4; 7 positions match TRBD1. The germline V gene has CDR1 WSHSY and CDR2 SAAADI. The CDR3 is 14 amino acids. V lost 8 bases to trimming and J lost 5 bases; unmatched junction nucleotides: 8. The CDR3 reads CASRTGVLNEKLFF. CDR3 bases: TGCGCCAGCCGTACAGGGGTCCTAAATGAAAAACTGTTTTTT.

This chain joins TRBV28 and TRBJ1-2; tentatively, D is TRBD1 (6 bases). The CDR3 runs to 12 residues. The V gene's germline CDR1 is MDHEN and CDR2 SYDVKM. With 6 bases removed from V and 8 bases from J, the gap between germline ends came to 13 bases. The CDR3 sequence is CASRSQGFGYTF. In nucleotides, the CDR3 is TGTGCCAGCAGATCACAGGGTTTCGGCTACACCTTC.

The chain couples TRBV7-9 to TRBJ2-7, with 7 bases aligning to TRBD2. Germline values: CDR1 SEHNR, CDR2 FQNEAQ (reference sequence). The CDR3 consists of 11 residues. Losses at the gene ends were 8 bases for V and 7 bases for J; bases not matched to a gene: 5. The CDR3 region is CASSGGGEQYF. The CDR3 nucleotides read TGTGCCAGCTCGGGGGGTGGGGAGCAGTACTTC.

The chain carries TRBV6-5 and TRBJ1-2; no clear D. This CDR3 spans 11 amino acids. CDR1 is MNHEY, CDR2 SVGAGI, per germline. Trimming stripped 2 bases from V and 9 bases from J, with 7 bases between. The CDR3 protein is CASSYHGSYTF. The CDR3 nucleotides read TGTGCCAGCAGTTACCACGGGAGCTACACCTTC.

The V gene is TRBV5-1, the J gene TRBJ2-2; no definite D call. Per the germline V gene, CDR1 is SGHRS and CDR2 is YFSETQ. Deletions cut 0 bases from V and 5 bases from J, with 5 bases between. CDR3 length: 13 amino acids. As DNA, the CDR3 is TGCGCCAGCAGCTTGGCCGGGACCGGGGAGCTGTTTTTT. As protein: CASSLAGTGELFF.

The CDR3 nucleotides read TGTGCCAGCAGCCGAACTAGTTCGGAAGAGACCCAGTACTTC. The encoded protein is CASSRTSSEETQYF. This sequence joins TRBV4-2 and TRBJ2-5; D possibly corresponds to TRBD2 (5 bases). The germline V and J ends were trimmed by 4 bases and 3 bases, with 12 bases remaining between them. Germline V gene data show CDR1 as LGHNA and CDR2 as YNFKEQ. The CDR3 sequence is 14 residues long.

The CDR3 loop reads CASSASTGGSGNTIYF. CDR3 sequence (DNA): TGTGCCAGCAGCGCCAGTACAGGTGGCTCTGGAAACACCATATATTTT. V usage is TRBV5-4 and J usage is TRBJ1-3, with D tentatively TRBD1 (5 bases). Germline V gene sequence: CDR1 SGHNT, CDR2 YYREEE (reference sequence). CDR3 length: 16 residues. V was trimmed by 4 bases and J by 0 bases, leaving 14 bases between them.

The V call is TRBV5-1, the J call TRBJ2-5; D not certain. Between the trimmed V and J ends, which lost 0 bases and 1 base, there was a span of 7 bases. CDR1 and CDR2 from the germline V gene are SGHRS and YFSETQ. This CDR3 comprises 14 residues. The CDR3: CASSLVAAQETQYF. The CDR3 DNA reads TGCGCCAGCAGCTTGGTGGCGGCCCAAGAGACCCAGTACTTC.

This rearrangement joins TRBV30 to TRBJ1-2; no definite D call. CDR3 length: 16 residues. Germline V lookup: CDR1 GTSNPN, CDR2 SVGIG (reference sequence). The ends were cut back, 0 bases at V and 1 base at J, with 15 bases in the middle. The CDR3 region is CAWSVRWQRGNYGYTF. The CDR3 coding sequence is TGTGCCTGGAGTGTTAGGTGGCAGAGAGGTAACTATGGCTACACCTTC.